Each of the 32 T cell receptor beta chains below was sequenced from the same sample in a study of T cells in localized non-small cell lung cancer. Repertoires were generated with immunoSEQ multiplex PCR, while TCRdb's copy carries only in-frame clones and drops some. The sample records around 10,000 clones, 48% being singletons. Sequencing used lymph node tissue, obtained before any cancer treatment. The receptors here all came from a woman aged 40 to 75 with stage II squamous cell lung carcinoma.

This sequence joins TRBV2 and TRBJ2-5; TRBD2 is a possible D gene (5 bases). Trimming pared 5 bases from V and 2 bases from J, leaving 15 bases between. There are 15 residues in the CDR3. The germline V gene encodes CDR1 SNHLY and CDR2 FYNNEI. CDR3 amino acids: CASSLVGSVQETQYF. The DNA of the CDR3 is TGTGCCAGCAGTCTCGTGGGGAGCGTACAAGAGACCCAGTACTTC. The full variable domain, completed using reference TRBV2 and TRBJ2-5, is EPEVTQTPSHQVTQMGQEVILRCVPISNHLYFYWYRQILGQKVEFLVSFYNNEISEKSEIFDDQFSVERPDGSNFTLKIRSTKLEDSAMYFCASSLVGSVQETQYFGPGTRLLVL.

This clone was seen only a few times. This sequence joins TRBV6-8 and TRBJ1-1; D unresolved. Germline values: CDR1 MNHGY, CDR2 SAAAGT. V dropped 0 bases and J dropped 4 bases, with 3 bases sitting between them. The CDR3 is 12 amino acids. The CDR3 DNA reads TGTGCCAGCAGTTACTCATCCACTGAAGCTTTCTTT. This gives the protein CASSYSSTEAFF.

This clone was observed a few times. The DNA of the CDR3 is TGTGCCAGCAGTGAGGCCCCGGGGGTTGAAAAACTGTTTTTT. As protein: CASSEAPGVEKLFF. The gene calls are TRBV6-8 and TRBJ1-4; D possibly corresponds to TRBD1 (5 bases). Looked up from germline, CDR1 is MNHGY and CDR2 is SAAAGT. The CDR3 has 14 amino acids. Trimming pared 5 bases from V and 7 bases from J, leaving 14 bases between.

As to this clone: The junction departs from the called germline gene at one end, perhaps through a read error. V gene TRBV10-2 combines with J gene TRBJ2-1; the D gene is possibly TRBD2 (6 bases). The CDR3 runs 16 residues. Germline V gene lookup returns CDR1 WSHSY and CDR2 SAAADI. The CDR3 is CASSEWSSGTYNKQFF. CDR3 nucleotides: TGCGCCAGCAGTGAGTGGAGTAGCGGCACCTACAATAAGCAGTTCTTC.

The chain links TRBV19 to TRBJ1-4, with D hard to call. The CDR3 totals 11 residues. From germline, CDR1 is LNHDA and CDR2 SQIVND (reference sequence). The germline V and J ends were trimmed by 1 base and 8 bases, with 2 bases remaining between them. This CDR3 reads CASSIGEKLFF. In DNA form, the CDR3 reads TGTGCCAGTAGTATAGGGGAAAAACTGTTTTTT.

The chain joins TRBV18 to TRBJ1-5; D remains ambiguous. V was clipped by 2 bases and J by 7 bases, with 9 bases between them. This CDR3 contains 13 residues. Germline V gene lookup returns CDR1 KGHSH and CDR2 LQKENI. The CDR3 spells CASSPGTAQPQHF. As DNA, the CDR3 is TGTGCCAGCTCACCAGGAACGGCCCAGCCCCAGCATTTT.

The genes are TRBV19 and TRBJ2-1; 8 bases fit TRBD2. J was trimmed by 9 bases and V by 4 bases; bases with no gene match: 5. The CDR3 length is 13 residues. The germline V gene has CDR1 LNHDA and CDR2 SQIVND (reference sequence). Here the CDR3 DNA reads TGTGCCAGTAGTACCGGACTAGCAGTTGAGCAGTTCTTC. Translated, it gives CASSTGLAVEQFF.

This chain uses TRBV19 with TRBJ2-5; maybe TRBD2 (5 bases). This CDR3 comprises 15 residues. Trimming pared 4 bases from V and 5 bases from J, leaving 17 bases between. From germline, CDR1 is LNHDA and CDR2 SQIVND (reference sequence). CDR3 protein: CASSRGGGYGETQYF. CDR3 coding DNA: TGTGCCAGTAGTAGAGGAGGCGGGTACGGGGAGACCCAGTACTTC.

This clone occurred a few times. In DNA form, the CDR3 reads TGTGCCAGCAGTTACGAGGGAGACTTGGGGAATGAGCAGTTCTTC. The encoded protein is CASSYEGDLGNEQFF. The chain has TRBV6-8 and TRBJ2-1; D may be TRBD2 (5 bases). This CDR3 has 15 residues. With 2 bases removed from V and 7 bases from J, the gap between germline ends came to 15 bases. CDR1 is MNHGY, CDR2 SAAAGT, per germline.

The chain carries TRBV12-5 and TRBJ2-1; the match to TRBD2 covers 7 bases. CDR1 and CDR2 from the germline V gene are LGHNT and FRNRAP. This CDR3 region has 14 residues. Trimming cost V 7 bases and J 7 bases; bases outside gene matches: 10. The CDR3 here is CASAPAGLKNEQFF. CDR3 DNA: TGTGCTAGTGCTCCCGCGGGACTAAAAAATGAGCAGTTCTTC.

The CDR3 nucleotides read TGTGCCAGTAGTATGACTAGCGGGAGTACAGATACGCAGTATTTT. Translating it yields CASSMTSGSTDTQYF. This chain connects TRBV19 to TRBJ2-3; TRBD2 agrees at 12 bases. The CDR3 contains 15 residues. The germline V gene encodes CDR1 LNHDA and CDR2 SQIVND (reference sequence). V lost 3 bases to trimming and J lost 3 bases; unmatched junction nucleotides: 1.

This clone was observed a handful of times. CDR3 sequence: CASSPWQGIRQPQHF. The CDR3 DNA sequence: TGTGCCAGCAGCCCCTGGCAGGGAATTCGCCAGCCCCAGCATTTT. V gene TRBV11-3 combines with J gene TRBJ1-5; perhaps TRBD1 as D (5 bases). The CDR3 is 15 amino acids. The germline V gene encodes CDR1 SGHNT and CDR2 YENEEA. V was trimmed by 5 bases and J by 7 bases, leaving 18 bases between them.

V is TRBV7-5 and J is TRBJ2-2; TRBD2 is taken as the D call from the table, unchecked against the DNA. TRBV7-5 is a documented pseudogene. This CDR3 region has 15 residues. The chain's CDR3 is CASSRGLAYTGELFF. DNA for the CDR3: TGTGCCAGCAGCAGGGGACTAGCCTACACCGGGGAGCTGTTTTTT.

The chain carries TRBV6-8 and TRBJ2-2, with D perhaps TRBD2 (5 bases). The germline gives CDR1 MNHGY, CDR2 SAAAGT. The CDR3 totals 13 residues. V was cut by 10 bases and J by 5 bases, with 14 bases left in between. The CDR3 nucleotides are TGTGCCACCGAACAGAGGGCGACCGGGGAGCTGTTTTTT. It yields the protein CATEQRATGELFF.

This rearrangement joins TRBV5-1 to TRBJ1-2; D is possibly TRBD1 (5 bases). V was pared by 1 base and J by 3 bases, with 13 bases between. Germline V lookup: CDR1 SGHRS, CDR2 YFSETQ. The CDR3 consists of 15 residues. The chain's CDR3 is CASSLSGRGDYGYTF. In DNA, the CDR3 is TGCGCCAGCAGCTTGTCAGGGAGAGGGGACTATGGCTACACCTTC. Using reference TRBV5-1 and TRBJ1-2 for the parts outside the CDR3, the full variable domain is KAGVTQTPRYLIKTRGQQVTLSCSPISGHRSVSWYQQTPGQGLQFLFEYFSETQRNKGNFPGRFSGRQFSNSRSEMNVSTLELGDSALYLCASSLSGRGDYGYTFGSGTRLTVV.

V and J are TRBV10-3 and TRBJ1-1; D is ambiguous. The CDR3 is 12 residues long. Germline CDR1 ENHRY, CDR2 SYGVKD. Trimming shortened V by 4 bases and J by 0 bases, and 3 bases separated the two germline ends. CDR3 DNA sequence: TGTGCCATCAGTGGGATGAACACTGAAGCTTTCTTT. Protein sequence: CAISGMNTEAFF.

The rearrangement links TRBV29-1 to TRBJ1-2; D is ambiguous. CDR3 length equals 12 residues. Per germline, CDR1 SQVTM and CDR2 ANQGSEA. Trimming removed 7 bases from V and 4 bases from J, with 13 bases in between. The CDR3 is CSAAGSLYGYTF. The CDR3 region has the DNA TGCAGCGCCGCAGGATCTCTCTATGGCTACACCTTC.

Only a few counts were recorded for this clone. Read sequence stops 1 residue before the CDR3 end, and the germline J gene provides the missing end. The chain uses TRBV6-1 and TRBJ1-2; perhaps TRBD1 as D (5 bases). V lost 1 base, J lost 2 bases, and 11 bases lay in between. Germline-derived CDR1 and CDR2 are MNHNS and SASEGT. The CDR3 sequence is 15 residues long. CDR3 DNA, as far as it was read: TGTGCCAGCAGTGAAGGGGCAGGGAGAAACTATGGCTACACC. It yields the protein CASSEGAGRNYGYT. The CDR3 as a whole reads CASSEGAGRNYGYTF.

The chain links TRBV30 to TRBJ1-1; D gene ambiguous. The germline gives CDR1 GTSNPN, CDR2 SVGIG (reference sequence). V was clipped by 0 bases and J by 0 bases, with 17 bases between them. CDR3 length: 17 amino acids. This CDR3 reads CAWSVIPSGPMNTEAFF. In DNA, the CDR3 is TGTGCCTGGAGTGTAATCCCTTCAGGACCCATGAACACTGAAGCTTTCTTT.

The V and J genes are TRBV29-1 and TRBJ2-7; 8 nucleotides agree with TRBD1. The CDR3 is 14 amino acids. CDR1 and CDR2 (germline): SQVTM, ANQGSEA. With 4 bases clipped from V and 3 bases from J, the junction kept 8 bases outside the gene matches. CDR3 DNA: TGCAGCGTTGGGTCCGGACAGGGCTTCTACGAGCAGTACTTC. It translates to CSVGSGQGFYEQYF.

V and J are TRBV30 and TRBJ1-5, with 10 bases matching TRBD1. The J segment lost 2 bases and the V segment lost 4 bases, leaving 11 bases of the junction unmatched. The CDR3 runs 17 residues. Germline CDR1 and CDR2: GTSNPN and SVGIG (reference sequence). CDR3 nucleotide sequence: TGTGCCTGGACGAACCCGGGACAGGGGTTTCGCAATCAGCCCCAGCATTTT. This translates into CAWTNPGQGFRNQPQHF.

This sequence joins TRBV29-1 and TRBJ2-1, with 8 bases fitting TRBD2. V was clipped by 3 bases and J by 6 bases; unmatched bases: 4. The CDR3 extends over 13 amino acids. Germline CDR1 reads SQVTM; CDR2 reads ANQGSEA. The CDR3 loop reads CSVDSGAFNEQFF. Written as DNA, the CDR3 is TGCAGCGTTGATAGCGGGGCTTTCAATGAGCAGTTCTTC.

CDR3 DNA: TGTGCCAGCAGCGTTCTAGCGGGGAGCTCCTACGAGCAGTACTTC. It is translated as CASSVLAGSSYEQYF. The chain links TRBV25-1 to TRBJ2-7; 9 bases are a match to TRBD2. J was trimmed by 0 bases and V by 6 bases; bases with no gene match: 6. The CDR3 consists of 15 residues. CDR1 and CDR2 (germline): MGHDK, SYGVNS.

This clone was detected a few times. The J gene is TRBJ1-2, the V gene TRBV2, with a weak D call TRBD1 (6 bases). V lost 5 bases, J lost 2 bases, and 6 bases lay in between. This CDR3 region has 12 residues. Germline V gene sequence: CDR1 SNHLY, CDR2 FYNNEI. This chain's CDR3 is CASSTGNYGYTF. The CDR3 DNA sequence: TGTGCCAGCAGTACAGGGAACTATGGCTACACCTTC.

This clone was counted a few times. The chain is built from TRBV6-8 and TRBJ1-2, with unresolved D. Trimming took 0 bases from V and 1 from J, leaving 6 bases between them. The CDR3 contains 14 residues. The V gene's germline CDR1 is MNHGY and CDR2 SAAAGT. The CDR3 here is CASSYSAGNYGYTF. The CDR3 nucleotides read TGTGCCAGCAGTTACTCGGCAGGTAACTATGGCTACACCTTC.

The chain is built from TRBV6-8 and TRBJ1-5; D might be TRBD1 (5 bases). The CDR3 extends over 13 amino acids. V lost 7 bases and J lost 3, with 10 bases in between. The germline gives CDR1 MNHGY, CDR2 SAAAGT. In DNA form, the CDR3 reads TGTGCCAGCAAAGGGGACCTCAATCAGCCCCAGCATTTT. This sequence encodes CASKGDLNQPQHF.

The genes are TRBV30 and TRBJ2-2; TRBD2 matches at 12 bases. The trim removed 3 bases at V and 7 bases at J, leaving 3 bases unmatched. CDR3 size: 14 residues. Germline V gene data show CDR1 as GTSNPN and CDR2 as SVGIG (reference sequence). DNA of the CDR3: TGTGCCTGGAGGCTAGCGGGAGGGAACGGGGAGCTGTTTTTT. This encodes CAWRLAGGNGELFF.

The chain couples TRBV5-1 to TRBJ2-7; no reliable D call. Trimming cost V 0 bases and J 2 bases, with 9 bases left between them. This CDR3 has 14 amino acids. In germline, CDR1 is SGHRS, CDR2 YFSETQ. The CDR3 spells CASSLGVTTYEQYF. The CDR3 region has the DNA TGCGCCAGCAGCTTGGGGGTCACCACCTACGAGCAGTACTTC.

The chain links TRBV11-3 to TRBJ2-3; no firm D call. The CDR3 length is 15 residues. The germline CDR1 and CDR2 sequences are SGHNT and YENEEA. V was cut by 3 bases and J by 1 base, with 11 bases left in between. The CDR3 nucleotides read TGTGCCAGCAGCTTGCAGAGAATCGGCACAGATACGCAGTATTTT. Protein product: CASSLQRIGTDTQYF.

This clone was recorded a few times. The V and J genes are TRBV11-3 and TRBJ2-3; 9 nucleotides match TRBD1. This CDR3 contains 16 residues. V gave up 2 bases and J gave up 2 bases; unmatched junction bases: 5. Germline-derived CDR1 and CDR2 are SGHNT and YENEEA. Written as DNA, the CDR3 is TGTGCCAGCAGCTTACGACAGGGGGAGGACACAGATACGCAGTATTTT. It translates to CASSLRQGEDTDTQYF.

DNA of the CDR3: TGTGCCAGCACAGGGGGGAACATGAACACTGAAGCTTTCTTT. The encoded protein is CASTGGNMNTEAFF. The chain couples TRBV28 to TRBJ1-1, with 7 bases fitting TRBD1. J was trimmed by 0 bases and V by 7 bases; bases with no gene match: 5. The CDR3 contains 14 residues. From germline, CDR1 is MDHEN and CDR2 SYDVKM. The complete variable domain, with remaining parts taken from reference TRBV28 and TRBJ1-1, reads DVKVTQSSRYLVKRTGEKVFLECVQDMDHENMFWYRQDPGLGLRLIYFSYDVKMKEKGDIPEGYSVSREKKERFSLILESASTNQTSMYLCASTGGNMNTEAFFGQGTRLTVV.

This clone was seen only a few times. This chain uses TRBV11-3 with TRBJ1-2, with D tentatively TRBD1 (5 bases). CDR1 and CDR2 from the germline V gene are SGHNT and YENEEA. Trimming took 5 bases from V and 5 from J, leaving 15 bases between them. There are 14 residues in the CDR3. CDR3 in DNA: TGTGCCAGCAGCCGGGAAGGGACGGTTTATGGCTACACCTTC. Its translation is CASSREGTVYGYTF.